The 17 T cell receptor beta chains below all came from one sample that was sequenced in a study of OX40 agonist ivuxolimab in advanced cancers. Assay: immunoSEQ multiplex PCR; the TCRdb copy retains only in-frame clones and omits some. The sample holds over 45,000 clones, about 89% seen once. Sequenced material: CD4+ or CD8+ T cells sorted from blood, taken in a trial of the OX40 agonist ivuxolimab. All receptors come from an adult with an advanced solid tumor such as melanoma, head and neck, liver or kidney cancer.

CDR3 coding DNA: TGTGCCAGCAGTTTCTTCCTGGGGACCGATTCACCCCTCCACTTT. The encoded protein is CASSFFLGTDSPLHF. The J gene is TRBJ1-6, the V gene TRBV27, with D perhaps matching TRBD1 (5 bases). CDR3 length: 15 amino acids. In germline, CDR1 is MNHEY, CDR2 SMNVEV (reference sequence). Trimming took off 3 bases at V and 8 bases at J, with 14 bases between the two ends.

The chain has TRBV5-5 and TRBJ2-1, with D uncertain. The CDR3 totals 12 residues. Germline values: CDR1 SGHKS, CDR2 YYEKEE (reference sequence). V was shortened by 0 bases and J by 5 bases, with 3 bases between the two germline ends. CDR3 bases: TGTGCCAGCAGCTTGGAAGACAATGAGCAGTTCTTC. Amino acids: CASSLEDNEQFF.

The genes are TRBV14 and TRBJ1-3; D remains unclear. CDR1 and CDR2 (germline): SGHDN, FVKESK. The CDR3 covers 15 residues. V was shortened by 5 bases and J by 0 bases, with 11 bases between the two germline ends. The CDR3 region is CASSANGLSGNTIYF. As DNA, the CDR3 is TGTGCCAGCAGCGCCAATGGGCTCTCTGGAAACACCATATATTTT.

V is TRBV2 and J is TRBJ1-4, with D perhaps matching TRBD1 (5 bases). This CDR3 is built from 14 residues. From germline, CDR1 is SNHLY and CDR2 FYNNEI. Trimming took off 6 bases at V and 8 bases at J, with 16 bases between the two ends. The CDR3 sequence: CASRGTGGEEKLFF. The CDR3 region has the DNA TGTGCCAGCAGGGGTACCGGGGGGGAGGAAAAACTGTTTTTT.

The chain combines TRBV11-2 with TRBJ2-7; 8 bases align to TRBD1. The CDR3 consists of 13 residues. Germline loops: CDR1 SGHAT, CDR2 FQNNGV. Trimming at V came to 4 bases and at J to 2 bases, leaving 1 base not matched to a gene. The CDR3: CASSSDRAYEQYF. The CDR3 nucleotides read TGTGCCAGCAGCTCGGACAGGGCCTACGAGCAGTACTTC.

The CDR3 sequence: CASSNLLGRGNEQFF. As DNA, the CDR3 is TGTGCCAGCAGCAACCTCTTAGGTCGGGGCAATGAGCAGTTCTTC. The chain uses TRBV7-6 and TRBJ2-1, with TRBD2 as a possible D gene (5 bases). Germline loops: CDR1 SGHVS, CDR2 FNYEAQ. Trimming took 5 bases from V and 6 from J, leaving 17 bases between them. The CDR3 length is 15 residues. The whole variable domain, remainder taken from reference TRBV7-6 and TRBJ2-1, is GAGVSQSPRYKVTKRGQDVALRCDPISGHVSLYWYRQALGQGPEFLTYFNYEAQQDKSGLPNDRFSAERPEGSISTLTIQRTEQRDSAMYRCASSNLLGRGNEQFFGPGTRLTVL.

The chain joins TRBV5-5 to TRBJ2-5; tentative D call: TRBD1 (6 bases). Germline CDR1 SGHKS, CDR2 YYEKEE (reference sequence). V dropped 1 base and J dropped 1 base, with 11 bases sitting between them. This CDR3 is built from 15 residues. CDR3 protein: CASSLSRDTQETQYF. DNA of the CDR3: TGTGCCAGCAGCTTGTCCCGGGACACCCAAGAGACCCAGTACTTC.

The gene calls are TRBV7-6 and TRBJ2-7; 8 nucleotides line up with TRBD2. The V and J ends lost 1 base and 6 bases, in that order; junction bases with no gene match: 8. The CDR3 has 15 residues. In germline, CDR1 is SGHVS, CDR2 FNYEAQ. The CDR3 here is CASSLGAGDFSEQYF. The CDR3 bases are TGTGCCAGCAGCTTAGGAGCGGGAGACTTTTCCGAGCAGTACTTC.

This chain joins TRBV6-5 and TRBJ2-3, with 7 bases fitting TRBD2. Germline V gene data show CDR1 as MNHEY and CDR2 as SVGAGI. The CDR3 is 15 residues long. J lost 4 bases, V lost 0 bases, and 4 bases had no gene match. The CDR3 nucleotides are TGTGCCAGCAGTTACTCCAAGCTAGCGGCAGATACGCAGTATTTT. Its protein is CASSYSKLAADTQYF.

The chain carries TRBV4-1 and TRBJ2-7; D may correspond to TRBD1 or TRBD2 (5 bases each). Trimming pared 9 bases from V and 2 bases from J, leaving 17 bases between. The CDR3 loop spans 14 amino acids. CDR1 is MGHRA, CDR2 YSYEKL, per germline. CDR3 protein: CASMKGDRTYEQYF. The CDR3 nucleotides read TGCGCCAGTATGAAAGGGGACCGCACCTACGAGCAGTACTTC.

This clone was observed a handful of times. This chain connects TRBV7-3 to TRBJ1-1; D is unclear. Germline CDR1 SGHTA, CDR2 FQGTGA. Trimming took 5 bases from V and 4 from J, leaving 14 bases between them. CDR3 length equals 14 residues. The CDR3 here is CASSLGIAGTEAFF. The CDR3 DNA follows: TGTGCCAGCAGCCTCGGCATCGCCGGCACTGAAGCTTTCTTT.

This chain uses TRBV6-1 with TRBJ2-2; D possibly corresponds to TRBD1 (5 bases). Germline V gene lookup returns CDR1 MNHNS and CDR2 SASEGT. The CDR3 is made up of 13 amino acids. Trimming took off 7 bases at V and 2 bases at J, with 8 bases between the two ends. This chain's CDR3 is CASITGNTGELFF. The CDR3 DNA reads TGTGCCAGCATTACAGGAAACACCGGGGAGCTGTTTTTT.

This clone was counted a single time. The V call is TRBV7-9, the J call TRBJ1-6, with 8 positions matching TRBD1. CDR3 length: 17 residues. The V gene's germline CDR1 is SEHNR and CDR2 FQNEAQ (reference sequence). Germline trimming cut 4 bases from V and 0 bases from J; bases unmatched to any gene: 5. CDR3 sequence reads: CASSSGQGSSYNSPLHF. CDR3 in DNA: TGTGCCAGCAGCTCCGGACAGGGAAGCTCCTATAATTCACCCCTCCACTTT.

The gene calls are TRBV5-6 and TRBJ2-7, with TRBD1 matching over 7 bases. Trimming at V came to 4 bases and at J to 2 bases, leaving 6 bases not matched to a gene. Germline values: CDR1 SGHDT, CDR2 YYEEEE. There are 14 residues in the CDR3. In DNA, the CDR3 is TGTGCCAGCAGCGTTTCGGGACAGACCTACGAGCAGTACTTC. Protein sequence: CASSVSGQTYEQYF.

By its share, this clone is large. The chain recombines TRBV19 with TRBJ1-5; D might be TRBD1 (5 bases). V was shortened by 4 bases and J by 3 bases, with 22 bases between the two germline ends. Germline V lookup: CDR1 LNHDA, CDR2 SQIVND (reference sequence). This CDR3 spans 18 amino acids. CDR3 nucleotide sequence: TGTGCCAGTAGTAATTGGGGCAGGGAAGGTTTCTACAATCAGCCCCAGCATTTT. Protein: CASSNWGREGFYNQPQHF.

The gene calls are TRBV5-4 and TRBJ2-7; no reliable D call. The ends were cut back, 4 bases at V and 5 bases at J, with 13 bases in the middle. CDR1 is SGHNT, CDR2 YYREEE, per germline (reference sequence). The CDR3 contains 13 residues. The CDR3 coding sequence is TGTGCCAGCAGCCCCGGCCTCGTTCACGAGCAGTACTTC. This translates into CASSPGLVHEQYF.

The J gene is TRBJ1-5, the V gene TRBV27; 10 bases are shared with TRBD1. The V segment lost 5 bases and the J segment 0 bases; nucleotides outside the gene matches: 19. CDR3 length: 21 residues. CDR1 and CDR2 (germline): MNHEY, SMNVEV (reference sequence). The CDR3 here is CASSPLGFIGTGDLSNQPQHF. The CDR3 DNA sequence: TGTGCCAGCAGTCCTCTAGGTTTTATAGGGACAGGGGACCTTAGCAATCAGCCCCAGCATTTT.